This TCR beta chain stems from a study of blood T cell repertoires in COVID-19. Study summary: Material from acute and convalescent COVID-19 was sourced from the United States, Italy and Spain. From T cells, B-cell-depleted T cells, or PBMCs came the material, which was cDNA or gDNA.

Germline V CDR1 and CDR2: SGHAT, FQNNGV. V lost 1 base, J lost 4 bases, and 10 bases stayed unmatched. The CDR3 totals 17 residues. Original processing methods: Estimated nucleated cell counts came from reference gene primer amplification. Repertoires were generated with immunoSEQ multiplex PCR, while TCRdb's copy carries only in-frame clones and drops some. V, J and clone size derive from that table, while D and trimming were established from the DNA sequence. The sample shows approximately 200,000 clones, approximately 82% of them seen only once. Sequenced: peripheral blood. The source is a human donor with acute or convalescent COVID-19. The donor label of this sample is uncertain. The J gene is TRBJ2-1, the V gene TRBV11-2, with TRBD2 matching 7 bases. The chain's CDR3 is CASSLGGGSVSYNEQFF. The CDR3 DNA sequence: TGTGCCAGCAGCTTAGGTGGCGGGAGCGTTTCTTACAATGAGCAGTTCTTC.